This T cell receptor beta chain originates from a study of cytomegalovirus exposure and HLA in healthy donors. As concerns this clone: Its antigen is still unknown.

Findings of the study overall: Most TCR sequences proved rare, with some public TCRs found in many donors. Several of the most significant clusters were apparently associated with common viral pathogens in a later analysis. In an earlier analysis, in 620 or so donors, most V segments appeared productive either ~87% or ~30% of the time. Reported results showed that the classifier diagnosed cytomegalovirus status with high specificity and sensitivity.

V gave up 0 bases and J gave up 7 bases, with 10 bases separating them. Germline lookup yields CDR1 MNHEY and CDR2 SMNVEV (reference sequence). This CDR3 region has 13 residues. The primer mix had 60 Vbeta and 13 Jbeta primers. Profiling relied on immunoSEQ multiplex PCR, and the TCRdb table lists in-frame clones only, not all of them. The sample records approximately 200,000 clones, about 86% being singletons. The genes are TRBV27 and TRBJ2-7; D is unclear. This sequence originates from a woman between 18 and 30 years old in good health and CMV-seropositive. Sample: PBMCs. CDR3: CASSLSSGGEQYF. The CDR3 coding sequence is TGTGCCAGCAGTTTATCATCAGGTGGGGAGCAGTACTTC.